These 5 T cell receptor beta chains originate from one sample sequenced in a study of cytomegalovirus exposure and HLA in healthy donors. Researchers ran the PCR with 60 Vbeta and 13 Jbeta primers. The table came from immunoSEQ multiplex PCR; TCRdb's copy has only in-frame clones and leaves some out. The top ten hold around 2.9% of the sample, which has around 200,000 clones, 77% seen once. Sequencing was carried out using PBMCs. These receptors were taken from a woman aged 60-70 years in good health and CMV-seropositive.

The CDR3 protein is CASSQGQIEAFF. The DNA of the CDR3 is TGTGCCAGCTCCCAGGGACAGATTGAAGCTTTCTTT. The chain is built from TRBV18 and TRBJ1-1, with 7 bases that match TRBD1. Germline V lookup: CDR1 KGHSH, CDR2 LQKENI. The CDR3 sequence is 12 residues long. With 6 bases clipped from V and 7 bases from J, the junction kept 5 bases outside the gene matches.

The chain's CDR3 is CSASFLDTQYF. The DNA of the CDR3 is TGCAGTGCTAGTTTCTTGGATACGCAGTATTTT. The chain has TRBV20-1 and TRBJ2-3; no clear D gene. V shed 3 bases and J shed 6 bases, with 7 bases lying between them. Germline values: CDR1 DFQATT, CDR2 SNEGSKA (reference sequence). The length of the CDR3 is 11 residues.

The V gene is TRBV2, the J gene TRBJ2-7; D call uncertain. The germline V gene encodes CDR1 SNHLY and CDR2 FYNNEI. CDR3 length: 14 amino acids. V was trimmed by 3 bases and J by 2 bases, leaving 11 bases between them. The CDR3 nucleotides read TGTGCCAGCAGTGACTATTTGGCGGCCTACGAGCAGTACTTC. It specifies CASSDYLAAYEQYF.

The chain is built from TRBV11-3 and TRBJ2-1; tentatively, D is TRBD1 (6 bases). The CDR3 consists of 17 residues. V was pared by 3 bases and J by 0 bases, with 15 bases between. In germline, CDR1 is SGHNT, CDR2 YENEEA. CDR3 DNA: TGTGCCAGCAGCTTGGGGCAGGGGAACCCCTCCTACAATGAGCAGTTCTTC. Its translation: CASSLGQGNPSYNEQFF. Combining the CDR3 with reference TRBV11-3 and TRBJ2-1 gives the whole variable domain EAGVVQSPRYKIIEKKQPVAFWCNPISGHNTLYWYLQNLGQGPELLIRYENEEAVDDSQLPKDRFSAERLKGVDSTLKIQPAELGDSAVYLCASSLGQGNPSYNEQFFGPGTRLTVL.

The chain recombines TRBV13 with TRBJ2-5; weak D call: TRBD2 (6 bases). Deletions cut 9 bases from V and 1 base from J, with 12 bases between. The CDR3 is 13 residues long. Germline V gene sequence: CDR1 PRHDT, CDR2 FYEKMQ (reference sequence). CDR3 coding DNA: TGTGCCAGTAGAGAGCGGGCCCAAGAGACCCAGTACTTC. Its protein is CASRERAQETQYF.